These 10 T cell receptor beta chains came from one sample sequenced in a study of regulatory T cells in long-lasting Graves disease. Arm-PCR of CDR3 regions and iRepertoire HTBI primers were used to build TCR beta libraries. TCRdb recomputed calls from the multiplex PCR reads with MiXCR, one row per CDR3 protein. Among about 470,000 distinct CDR3 sequences listed, around 15% were seen once. Stated time point: newly diagnosed GD, antithyroid drugs for less than 3 months. Extracted RNA from PBMCs served as the source of the TCR library. The same data also contributed to another study, on T cells in Graves' hyperthyroidism and ophthalmopathy.

The starting material was peripheral blood mononuclear cells (PBMCs), obtained at new diagnosis, from a patient treated with antithyroid drugs. These receptors all stem from a man between 40 and 49 years old with Graves disease.

This clonotype was seen many times. The chain employs TRBV28 and TRBJ2-2, with 11 positions matching TRBD2. Per the germline V gene, CDR1 is MDHEN and CDR2 is SYDVKM. Trimming at V came to 5 bases and at J to 4 bases, leaving 3 bases not matched to a gene. The CDR3 is 15 residues long. The CDR3 loop is CASSIAGGPTGELFF. CDR3 DNA sequence: TGTGCCAGCAGTATAGCGGGAGGGCCCACCGGGGAGCTGTTTTTT.

This clonotype turned up a few times. The rearrangement links TRBV6-1 to TRBJ1-2, with a possible D match to TRBD1 (5 bases). CDR1 and CDR2 from the germline V gene are MNHNS and SASEGT. There are 15 residues in the CDR3. V lost 5 bases to trimming and J lost 1 base, with 14 bases between them. The CDR3 bases are TGTGCCAGCAGTACCGGGACGCTTGGTAACTATGGCTACACCTTC. Protein product: CASSTGTLGNYGYTF.

Written as DNA, the CDR3 is TGTGCCAGCAGCCAGTCCGGGACTAGCTCTGGGGCCAACGTCCTGACTTTC. Encoded protein: CASSQSGTSSGANVLTF. The genes are TRBV7-3 and TRBJ2-6, with TRBD2 matching over 8 bases. With V trimmed by 5 bases and J by 0 bases, 6 bases remained unmatched. CDR1 is SGHTA, CDR2 FQGTGA, per germline. The CDR3 extends over 17 amino acids.

As for this clonotype: A read error is possible here, since a much larger clone lies one base away. The V gene is TRBV2, the J gene TRBJ1-2; D gene unclear. CDR3 length: 10 amino acids. Germline V gene sequence: CDR1 SNHLY, CDR2 FYNNEI. This CDR3 reads CASSSYGHTF. The CDR3 nucleotides are TGTGCCAGCAGTTCGTATGGCCACACCTTC.

The chain recombines TRBV12-3 or TRBV12-4 with TRBJ2-2; TRBD1 is a possible D gene (6 bases). The CDR3 sequence is 11 residues long. Trimming removed 6 bases from V and 16 bases from J, with 15 bases in between. As DNA, the CDR3 is TGTGCCAGCAGAGCCGGGACACGGCCGTTTTTT. Translating gives CASRAGTRPFF.

Ten or more counts support this clonotype. V is TRBV5-1 and J is TRBJ2-1, with 10 bases aligning to TRBD2. CDR1 and CDR2 (germline): SGHRS, YFSETQ. This CDR3 has 16 amino acids. J was trimmed by 7 bases and V by 5 bases; bases with no gene match: 12. CDR3 sequence reads: CASRRTSGQLGNEQFF. CDR3 DNA: TGCGCCAGCAGACGGACTAGCGGACAACTTGGGAATGAGCAGTTCTTC.

A remark on this clonotype: This may be a read error: a much more frequent sequence differs by one nucleotide. J is TRBJ2-1 and V is TRBV6-2 or TRBV6-3, with a possible D match to TRBD1 (6 bases). Germline CDR1 and CDR2: MNHEY and SVGEGT. With 5 bases removed from V and 5 bases from J, the gap between germline ends came to 13 bases. There are 14 residues in the CDR3. CDR3 nucleotides: TGTGCCAGCAGTGGACAGCCACCTAACAATGAGCAGTTCTTC. This translates into CASSGQPPNNEQFF.

This chain links TRBV7-9 with TRBJ2-7; 9 nucleotides agree with TRBD1. The V and J ends lost 5 bases and 0 bases, in that order; junction bases with no gene match: 8. The CDR3 runs 16 residues. The germline V gene encodes CDR1 SEHNR and CDR2 FQNEAQ (reference sequence). The DNA for the CDR3 is TGTGCCAGCAGCCCGATGGGGGGACAGGGCTCCTACGAGCAGTACTTC. Amino acids: CASSPMGGQGSYEQYF.

This clonotype was counted only a few times. This is likely an artifact of a read error, given a far larger clone one base away. This sequence joins TRBV28 and TRBJ2-4; 7 bases agree with TRBD2. CDR3 length: 16 residues. Germline V lookup: CDR1 MDHEN, CDR2 SYDVKM. Here the CDR3 reads CASSSLSGIENNERFF. The CDR3 coding sequence is TGTGCCAGCAGTTCTCTCAGCGGGATTGAAAATAATGAGCGGTTCTTC.

This clonotype has a handful of counts. V gene TRBV11-3 combines with J gene TRBJ2-7; 8 bases are a match to TRBD1. From germline, CDR1 is SGHNT and CDR2 YENEEA. The J segment lost 6 bases and the V segment lost 0 bases, leaving 1 base of the junction unmatched. The CDR3 runs 13 residues. CDR3 nucleotide sequence: TGTGCCAGCAGCTTAGAACAGGGGGGCGAGCAGTACTTC. Its translation: CASSLEQGGEQYF.